What follows are 10 T cell receptor beta chains derived from one specimen sequenced in a study of blood T cell repertoires in COVID-19. The table came from immunoSEQ multiplex PCR; TCRdb's copy has only in-frame clones and leaves some out. Of fewer than 700,000 clones listed, less than 90% are singletons. Material for sequencing was peripheral blood. These receptors were taken from a woman aged 45 to 65 with COVID-19, enrolled during active disease.

The chain couples TRBV18 to TRBJ2-3; possibly TRBD2 for D (5 bases). Trimming took off 4 bases at V and 5 bases at J, with 13 bases between the two ends. Germline CDR1 is KGHSH and CDR2 is LQKENI. The length of the CDR3 is 14 residues. The CDR3 coding sequence is TGTGCCAGCTCACTTACTAGTTCCAAAGATACGCAGTATTTT. It yields the protein CASSLTSSKDTQYF.

The rearrangement joins TRBV3-1 (or the pseudogene TRBV3-2) to TRBJ1-1, with D perhaps TRBD1 (6 bases). This CDR3 spans 14 amino acids. From germline, CDR1 is LGHDT and CDR2 YNNKEL (reference sequence). Between the trimmed V and J ends, which lost 4 bases and 4 bases, there was a span of 13 bases. CDR3 region: CASSLQGGGTEAFF. CDR3 bases: TGTGCCAGCAGCCTACAGGGAGGGGGCACTGAAGCTTTCTTT.

The chain couples TRBV27 to TRBJ1-2, with D possibly being TRBD1 (5 bases). The CDR3 totals 14 residues. The V end lost 3 bases, the J end lost 2 bases, and 10 bases lay between the germline ends. Germline V gene sequence: CDR1 MNHEY, CDR2 SMNVEV (reference sequence). The CDR3 sequence is CASSLSGWNYGYTF. The CDR3 DNA reads as TGTGCCAGCAGTTTGTCAGGGTGGAACTATGGCTACACCTTC.

The genes are TRBV2 and TRBJ1-2; 7 nucleotides align to TRBD1. The CDR3 extends over 14 amino acids. Unmatched junction bases numbered 5, after V lost 4 bases and J lost 3 bases. The germline V gene encodes CDR1 SNHLY and CDR2 FYNNEI. The CDR3 spells CASSGDSSYYGYTF. CDR3 in DNA: TGTGCCAGCAGTGGGGACAGCTCTTACTATGGCTACACCTTC.

Concerning this clone itself: The sample contains more than one DNA sequence encoding this CDR3. The chain joins TRBV5-6 to TRBJ1-1; D is unclear. CDR3 size: 13 residues. Germline V gene lookup returns CDR1 SGHDT and CDR2 YYEEEE. V was shortened by 4 bases and J by 4 bases, with 11 bases between the two germline ends. CDR3 coding DNA: TGTGCCAGCAGCCTCGGCCGCGGCACTGAAGCTTTCTTT. Translating gives CASSLGRGTEAFF.

The sample holds one count of this clone. This rearrangement joins TRBV30 to TRBJ2-5; 7 positions match TRBD1. There are 11 residues in the CDR3. Looked up from germline, CDR1 is GTSNPN and CDR2 is SVGIG (reference sequence). The V and J ends lost 3 bases and 12 bases, in that order; junction bases with no gene match: 7. CDR3 nucleotide sequence: TGTGCCTGGAGCCGGGACAGCCAAAAGTACTTC. Translating gives CAWSRDSQKYF.

The rearrangement uses TRBV18 and TRBJ2-7, with D perhaps TRBD2 (6 bases). Germline-derived CDR1 and CDR2 are KGHSH and LQKENI. The CDR3 contains 13 residues. V was cut by 0 bases and J by 6 bases, with 9 bases left in between. The CDR3 coding sequence is TGTGCCAGCTCACCACCTGGCGGGGTCGAGCAGTACTTC. Amino acid sequence: CASSPPGGVEQYF.

The chain combines TRBV5-4 with TRBJ2-3, with D possibly TRBD2 on 6 matching bases. Trimming cost V 0 bases and J 8 bases, with 16 bases left between them. Germline V gives CDR1 SGHNT, CDR2 YYREEE (reference sequence). This CDR3 is 15 amino acids long. As DNA, the CDR3 is TGTGCCAGCAGCTTGGGGGGACTGGGGGTGGGTACGCAGTATTTT. Translating gives CASSLGGLGVGTQYF.

This chain connects TRBV6-1 to TRBJ2-1; D call uncertain. Trimming left V 3 bases short and J 15 bases short, with 15 bases between. The length of the CDR3 is 12 residues. Germline V lookup: CDR1 MNHNS, CDR2 SASEGT. The CDR3 DNA reads TGTGCCAGCAGTGAGATTGGTGGGTCGGGGTTCTTC. Encoded protein: CASSEIGGSGFF.

V usage is TRBV5-6 and J usage is TRBJ1-6, with D perhaps matching TRBD1 (6 bases). This CDR3 spans 13 amino acids. The V end lost 4 bases, the J end lost 12 bases, and 14 bases lay between the germline ends. Looked up from germline, CDR1 is SGHDT and CDR2 is YYEEEE. The CDR3 nucleotides read TGTGCCAGCAGCGCACAGGGCCGAGAACCCCTCCACTTT. This sequence encodes CASSAQGREPLHF. The whole variable domain, filled in from reference TRBV5-6 and TRBJ1-6, reads DAGVTQSPTHLIKTRGQQVTLRCSPKSGHDTVSWYQQALGQGPQFIFQYYEEEERQRGNFPDRFSGHQFPNYSSELNVNALLLGDSALYLCASSAQGREPLHFGNGTRLTVT.